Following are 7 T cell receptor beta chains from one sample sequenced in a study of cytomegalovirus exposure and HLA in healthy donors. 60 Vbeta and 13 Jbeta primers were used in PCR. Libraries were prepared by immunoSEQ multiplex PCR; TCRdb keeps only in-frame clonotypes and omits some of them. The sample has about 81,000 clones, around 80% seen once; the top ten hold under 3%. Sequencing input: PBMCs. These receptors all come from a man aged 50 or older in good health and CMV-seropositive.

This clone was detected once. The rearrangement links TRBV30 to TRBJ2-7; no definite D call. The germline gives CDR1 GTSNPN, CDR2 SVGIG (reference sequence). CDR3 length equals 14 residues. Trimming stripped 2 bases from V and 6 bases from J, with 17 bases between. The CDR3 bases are TGTGCCTGGAGTAGCCATAGGCAGGTCCCCGAGCAGTACTTC. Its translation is CAWSSHRQVPEQYF.

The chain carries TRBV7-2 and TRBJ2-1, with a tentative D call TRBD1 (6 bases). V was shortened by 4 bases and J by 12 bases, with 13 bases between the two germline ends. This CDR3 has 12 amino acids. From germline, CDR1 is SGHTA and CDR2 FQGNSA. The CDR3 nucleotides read TGTGCCAGCAGCTCCTCCGGGACAAGGCAGTTCTTC. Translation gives CASSSSGTRQFF.

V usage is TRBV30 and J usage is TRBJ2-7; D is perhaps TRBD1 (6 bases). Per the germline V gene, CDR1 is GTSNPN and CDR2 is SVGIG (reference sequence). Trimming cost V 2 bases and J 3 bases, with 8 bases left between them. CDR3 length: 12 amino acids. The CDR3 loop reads CAWSKQGYEQYF. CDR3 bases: TGTGCCTGGAGTAAACAGGGCTACGAGCAGTACTTC. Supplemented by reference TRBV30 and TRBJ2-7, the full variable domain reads SQTIHQWPATLVQPVGSPLSLECTVEGTSNPNLYWYRQAAGRGLQLLFYSVGIGQISSEVPQNLSASRPQDRQFILSSKKLLLSDSGFYLCAWSKQGYEQYFGPGTRLTVT.

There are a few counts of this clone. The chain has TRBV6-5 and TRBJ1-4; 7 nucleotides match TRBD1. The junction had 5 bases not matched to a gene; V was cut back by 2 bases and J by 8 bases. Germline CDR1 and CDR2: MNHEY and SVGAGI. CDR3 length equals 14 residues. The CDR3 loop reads CASSYTRQGEKLFF. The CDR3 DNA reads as TGTGCCAGCAGTTACACGAGACAGGGAGAAAAACTGTTTTTT.

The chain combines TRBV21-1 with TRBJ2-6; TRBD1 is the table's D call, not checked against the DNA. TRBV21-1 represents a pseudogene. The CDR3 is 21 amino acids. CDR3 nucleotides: TGTGCCAGCAGCAAAATACTCGTCGGTAGTTTTCCATCCTCTGGGGCCAACGGCCTGACTTTC. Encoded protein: CASSKILVGSFPSSGANGLTF.

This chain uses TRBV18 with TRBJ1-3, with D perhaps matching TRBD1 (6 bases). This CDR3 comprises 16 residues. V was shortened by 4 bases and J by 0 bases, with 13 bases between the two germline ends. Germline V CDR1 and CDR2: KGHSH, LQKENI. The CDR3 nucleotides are TGTGCCAGCTCACGGACAGACGCCTACTCTGGAAACACCATATATTTT. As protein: CASSRTDAYSGNTIYF.

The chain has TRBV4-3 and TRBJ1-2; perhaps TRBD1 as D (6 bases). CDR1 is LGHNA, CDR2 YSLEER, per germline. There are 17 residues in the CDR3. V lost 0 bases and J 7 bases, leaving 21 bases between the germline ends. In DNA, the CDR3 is TGCGCCAGCAGCCAAGATTTAGAGCGACAGGTCAGCGCTGGCTACACCTTC. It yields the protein CASSQDLERQVSAGYTF.